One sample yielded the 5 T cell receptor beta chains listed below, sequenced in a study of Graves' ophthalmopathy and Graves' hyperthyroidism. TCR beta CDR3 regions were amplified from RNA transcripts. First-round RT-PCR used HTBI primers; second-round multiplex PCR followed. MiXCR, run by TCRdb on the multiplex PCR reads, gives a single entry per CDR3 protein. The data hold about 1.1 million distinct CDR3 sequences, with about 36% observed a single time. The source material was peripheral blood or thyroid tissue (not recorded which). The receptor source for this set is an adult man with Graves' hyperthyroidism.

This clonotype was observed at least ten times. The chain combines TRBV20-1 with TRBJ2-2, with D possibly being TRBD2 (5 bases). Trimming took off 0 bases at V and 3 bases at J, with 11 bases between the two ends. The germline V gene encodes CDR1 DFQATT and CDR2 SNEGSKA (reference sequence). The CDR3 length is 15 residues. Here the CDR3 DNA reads TGCAGTGCTAGAGATCCGGGAATCGACACCGGGGAGCTGTTTTTT. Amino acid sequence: CSARDPGIDTGELFF.

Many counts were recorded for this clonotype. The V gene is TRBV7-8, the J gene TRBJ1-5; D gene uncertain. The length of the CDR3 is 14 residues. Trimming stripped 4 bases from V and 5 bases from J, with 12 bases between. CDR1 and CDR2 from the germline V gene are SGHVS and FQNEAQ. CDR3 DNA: TGTGCCAGCAGCTACGGGCCTAGAGATCAGCCCCAGCATTTT. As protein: CASSYGPRDQPQHF.

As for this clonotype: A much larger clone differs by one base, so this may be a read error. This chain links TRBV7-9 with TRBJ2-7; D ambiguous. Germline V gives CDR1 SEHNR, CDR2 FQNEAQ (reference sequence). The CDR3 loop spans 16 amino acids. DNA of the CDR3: TGTGCAACCCGGCCGGTTCGCAGCCGAATCTCCTACGAGCAGTACTTC. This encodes CATRPVRSRISYEQYF.

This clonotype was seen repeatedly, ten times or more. CDR3 sequence (DNA): TGTGCCACCAGCAGAGATTCCCCCTACGAGCAGTACTTC. Its protein is CATSRDSPYEQYF. The chain employs TRBV15 and TRBJ2-7; D is undetermined. V lost 0 bases and J 2 bases, leaving 5 bases between the germline ends. The CDR3 totals 13 residues. The germline V gene encodes CDR1 LNHNV and CDR2 YYDKDF (reference sequence).

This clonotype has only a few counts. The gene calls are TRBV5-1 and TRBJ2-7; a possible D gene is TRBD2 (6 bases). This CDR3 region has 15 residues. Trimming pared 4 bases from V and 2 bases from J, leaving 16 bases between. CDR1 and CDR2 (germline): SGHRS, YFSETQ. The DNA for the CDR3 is TGCGCCAGCAGCCCAAGACCCGGGGAGGCCTACGAGCAGTACTTC. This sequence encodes CASSPRPGEAYEQYF.